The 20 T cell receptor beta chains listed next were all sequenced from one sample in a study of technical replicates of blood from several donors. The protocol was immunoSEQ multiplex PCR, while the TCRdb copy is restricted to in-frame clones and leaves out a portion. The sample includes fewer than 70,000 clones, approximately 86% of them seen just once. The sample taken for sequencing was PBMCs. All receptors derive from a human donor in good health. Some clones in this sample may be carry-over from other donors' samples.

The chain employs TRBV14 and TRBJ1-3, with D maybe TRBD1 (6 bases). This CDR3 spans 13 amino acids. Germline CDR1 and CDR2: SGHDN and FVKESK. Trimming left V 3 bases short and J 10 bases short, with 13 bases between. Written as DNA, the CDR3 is TGTGCCAGCAGCCACACAGGGTTTTCGACCATATATTTT. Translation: CASSHTGFSTIYF.

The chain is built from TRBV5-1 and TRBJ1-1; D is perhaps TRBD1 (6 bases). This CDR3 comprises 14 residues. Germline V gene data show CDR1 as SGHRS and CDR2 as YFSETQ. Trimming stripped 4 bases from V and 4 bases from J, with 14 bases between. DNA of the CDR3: TGCGCCAGCAGCCCAGGGGAGGGAAGCACTGAAGCTTTCTTT. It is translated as CASSPGEGSTEAFF.

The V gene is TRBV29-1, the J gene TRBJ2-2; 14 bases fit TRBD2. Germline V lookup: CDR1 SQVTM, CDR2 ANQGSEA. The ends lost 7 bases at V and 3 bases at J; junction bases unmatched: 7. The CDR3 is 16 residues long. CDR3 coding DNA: TGCAGCGCCCGAACGGGACTAGCGGGGGACACCGGGGAGCTGTTTTTT. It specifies CSARTGLAGDTGELFF.

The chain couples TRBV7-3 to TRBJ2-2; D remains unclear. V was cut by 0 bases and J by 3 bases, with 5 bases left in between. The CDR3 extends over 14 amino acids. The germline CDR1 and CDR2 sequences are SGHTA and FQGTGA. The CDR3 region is CASSLTTYTGELFF. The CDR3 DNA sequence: TGTGCCAGCAGCTTAACTACATACACCGGGGAGCTGTTTTTT.

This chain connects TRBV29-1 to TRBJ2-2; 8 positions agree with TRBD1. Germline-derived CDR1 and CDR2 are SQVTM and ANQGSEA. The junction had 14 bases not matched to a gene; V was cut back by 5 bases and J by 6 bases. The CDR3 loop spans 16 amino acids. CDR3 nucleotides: TGCAGCGTTTCCTCTGGGAGGACAGGGAGGCCCGGGGAGCTGTTTTTT. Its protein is CSVSSGRTGRPGELFF.

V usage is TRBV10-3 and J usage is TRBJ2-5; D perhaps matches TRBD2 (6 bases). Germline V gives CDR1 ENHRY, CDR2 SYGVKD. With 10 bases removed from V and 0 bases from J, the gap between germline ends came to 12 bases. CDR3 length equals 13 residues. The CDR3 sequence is CANLARYQETQYF. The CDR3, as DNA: TGTGCCAACCTAGCGAGGTACCAAGAGACCCAGTACTTC.

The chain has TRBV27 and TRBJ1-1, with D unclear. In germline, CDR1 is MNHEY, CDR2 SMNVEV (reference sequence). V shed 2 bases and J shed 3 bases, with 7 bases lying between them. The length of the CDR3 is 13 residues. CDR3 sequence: CASSLRAHTEAFF. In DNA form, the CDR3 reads TGTGCCAGCAGTTTACGAGCCCACACTGAAGCTTTCTTT.

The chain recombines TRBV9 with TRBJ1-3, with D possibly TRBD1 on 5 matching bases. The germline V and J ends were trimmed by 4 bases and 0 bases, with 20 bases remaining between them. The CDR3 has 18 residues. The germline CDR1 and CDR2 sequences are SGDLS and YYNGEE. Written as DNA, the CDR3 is TGTGCCAGCAGCCCGAACCCTCATGTTAGGGGCTCTGGAAACACCATATATTTT. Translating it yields CASSPNPHVRGSGNTIYF.

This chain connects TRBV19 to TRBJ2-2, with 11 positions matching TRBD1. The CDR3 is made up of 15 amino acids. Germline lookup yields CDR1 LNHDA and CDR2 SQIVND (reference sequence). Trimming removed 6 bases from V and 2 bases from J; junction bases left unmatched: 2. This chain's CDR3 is CASSGQGANTGELFF. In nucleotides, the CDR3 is TGTGCCAGTAGCGGACAGGGGGCAAACACCGGGGAGCTGTTTTTT.

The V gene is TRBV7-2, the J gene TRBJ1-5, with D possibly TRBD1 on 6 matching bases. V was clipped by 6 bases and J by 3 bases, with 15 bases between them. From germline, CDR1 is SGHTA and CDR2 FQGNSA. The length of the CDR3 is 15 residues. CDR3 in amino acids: CASSPWAGDNQPQHF. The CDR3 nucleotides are TGTGCCAGCAGTCCCTGGGCAGGGGACAATCAGCCCCAGCATTTT.

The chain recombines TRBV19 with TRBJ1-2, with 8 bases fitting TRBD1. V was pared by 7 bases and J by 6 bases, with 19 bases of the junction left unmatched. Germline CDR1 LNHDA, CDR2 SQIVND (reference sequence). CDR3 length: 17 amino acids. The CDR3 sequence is CASTSATGAARVHGYTF. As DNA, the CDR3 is TGTGCCAGTACCTCCGCGACAGGGGCCGCCCGGGTTCATGGCTACACCTTC.

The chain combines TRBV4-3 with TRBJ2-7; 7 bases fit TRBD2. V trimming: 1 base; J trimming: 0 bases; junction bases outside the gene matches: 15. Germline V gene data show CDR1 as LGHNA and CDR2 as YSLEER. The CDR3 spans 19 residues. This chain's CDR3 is CASSQGILWRELPSYEQYF. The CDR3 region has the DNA TGCGCCAGCAGCCAAGGAATCCTCTGGCGGGAGCTTCCCTCCTACGAGCAGTACTTC.

The CDR3 bases are TGCGCCAGCAGTGACGGCCTATCTAGCCCTGGACTAGCGGCTTCCTACGAGCAGTACTTC. Encoded protein: CASSDGLSSPGLAASYEQYF. The chain recombines TRBV10-2 with TRBJ2-7; 10 bases fit TRBD2. In germline, CDR1 is WSHSY, CDR2 SAAADI. V lost 3 bases and J lost 1; bases outside the gene matches: 18. The CDR3 is 20 amino acids.

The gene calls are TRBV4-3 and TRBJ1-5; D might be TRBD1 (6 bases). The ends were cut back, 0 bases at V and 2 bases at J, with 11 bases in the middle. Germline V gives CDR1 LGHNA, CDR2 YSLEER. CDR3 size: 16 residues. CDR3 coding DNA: TGCGCCAGCAGCCAAGATAGGGGGTCTGGCAATCAGCCCCAGCATTTT. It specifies CASSQDRGSGNQPQHF.

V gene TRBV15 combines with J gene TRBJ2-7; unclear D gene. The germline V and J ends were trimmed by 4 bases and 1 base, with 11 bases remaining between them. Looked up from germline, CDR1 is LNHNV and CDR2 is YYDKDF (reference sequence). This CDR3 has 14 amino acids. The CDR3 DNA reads TGTGCCACCAGCACGAGACTGGGTTCCTACGAGCAGTACTTC. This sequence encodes CATSTRLGSYEQYF.

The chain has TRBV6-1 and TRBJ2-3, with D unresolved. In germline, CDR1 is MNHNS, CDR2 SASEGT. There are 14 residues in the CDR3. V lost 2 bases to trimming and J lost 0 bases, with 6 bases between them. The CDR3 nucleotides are TGTGCCAGCAGTGAACGCAGGAGCACAGATACGCAGTATTTT. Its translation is CASSERRSTDTQYF.

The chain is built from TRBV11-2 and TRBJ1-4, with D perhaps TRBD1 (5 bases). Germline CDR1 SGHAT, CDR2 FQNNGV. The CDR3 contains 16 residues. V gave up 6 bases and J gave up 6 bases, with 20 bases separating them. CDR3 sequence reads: CASSLITGGGDEKLFF. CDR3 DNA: TGTGCCAGCAGTTTGATAACCGGGGGTGGCGATGAAAAACTGTTTTTT.

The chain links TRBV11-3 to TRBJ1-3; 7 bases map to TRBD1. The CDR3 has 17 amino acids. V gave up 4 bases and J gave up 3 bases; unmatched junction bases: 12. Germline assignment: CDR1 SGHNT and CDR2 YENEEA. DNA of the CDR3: TGTGCCAGCAGCTGTATACCCCCGTGGGACAGTGGAAACACCATATATTTT. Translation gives CASSCIPPWDSGNTIYF.

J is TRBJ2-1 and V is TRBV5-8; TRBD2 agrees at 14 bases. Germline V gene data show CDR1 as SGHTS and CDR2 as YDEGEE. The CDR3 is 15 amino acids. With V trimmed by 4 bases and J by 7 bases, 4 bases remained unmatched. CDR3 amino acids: CASSVGTSGRNEQFF. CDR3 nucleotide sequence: TGTGCCAGCAGCGTCGGGACTAGCGGGAGAAATGAGCAGTTCTTC.

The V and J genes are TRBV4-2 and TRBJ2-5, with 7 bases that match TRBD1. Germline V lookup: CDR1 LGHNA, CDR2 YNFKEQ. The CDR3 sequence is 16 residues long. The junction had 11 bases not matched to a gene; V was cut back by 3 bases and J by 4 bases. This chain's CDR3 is CASSQEMTGKGETQYF. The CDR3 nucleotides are TGTGCCAGCAGCCAGGAAATGACAGGGAAGGGAGAGACCCAGTACTTC.